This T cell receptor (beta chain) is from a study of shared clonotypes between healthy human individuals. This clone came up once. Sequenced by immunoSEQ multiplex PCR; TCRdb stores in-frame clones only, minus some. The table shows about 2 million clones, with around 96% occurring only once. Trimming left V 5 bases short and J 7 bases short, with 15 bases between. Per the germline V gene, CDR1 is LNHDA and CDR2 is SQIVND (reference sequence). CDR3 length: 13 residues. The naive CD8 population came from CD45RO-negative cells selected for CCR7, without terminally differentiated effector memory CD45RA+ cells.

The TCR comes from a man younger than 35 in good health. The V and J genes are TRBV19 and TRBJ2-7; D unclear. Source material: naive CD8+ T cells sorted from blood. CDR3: CASSPLVNWEQYF. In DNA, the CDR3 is TGTGCCAGTAGTCCTTTGGTAAACTGGGAGCAGTACTTC.